The next 2 T cell receptor beta chains were all read from a single sample in a study of blood T cell repertoires in COVID-19. Here immunoSEQ multiplex PCR was the method, and the copy in TCRdb shows in-frame clones only, minus some. The table shows tens of thousands of clones, with roughly 90% occurring only once. The sequencing sample was made of peripheral blood. The receptor source for this set is a man aged 45 to 65 with acute or convalescent COVID-19.

V gene TRBV25-1 combines with J gene TRBJ2-7; 7 nucleotides align to TRBD1. The CDR3 has 14 residues. Germline V gives CDR1 MGHDK, CDR2 SYGVNS. Losses at the gene ends were 2 bases for V and 2 bases for J; bases not matched to a gene: 3. CDR3 nucleotides: TGTGCCAGCAGTGAACCCGGGACAGCCTACGAGCAGTACTTC. Translating gives CASSEPGTAYEQYF.

The rearrangement uses TRBV18 and TRBJ1-1, with a possible D match to TRBD1 (6 bases). Per the germline V gene, CDR1 is KGHSH and CDR2 is LQKENI. The ends were cut back, 6 bases at V and 4 bases at J, with 15 bases in the middle. The CDR3 consists of 14 residues. DNA of the CDR3: TGTGCCAGCTCTGCCGGGGGGGCGGGCACTGAAGCTTTCTTT. The encoded protein is CASSAGGAGTEAFF.